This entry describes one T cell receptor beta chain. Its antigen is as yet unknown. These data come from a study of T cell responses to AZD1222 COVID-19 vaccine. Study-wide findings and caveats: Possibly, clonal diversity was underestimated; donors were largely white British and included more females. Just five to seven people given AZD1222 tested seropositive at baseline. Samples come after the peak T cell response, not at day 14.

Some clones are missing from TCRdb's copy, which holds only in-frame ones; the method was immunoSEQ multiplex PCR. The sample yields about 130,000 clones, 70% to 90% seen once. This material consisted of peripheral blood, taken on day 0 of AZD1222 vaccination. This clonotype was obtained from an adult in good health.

The CDR3 sequence is CAISDSYNEQFF. DNA for the CDR3: TGTGCCATCAGTGACTCCTACAATGAGCAGTTCTTC. V gene TRBV10-3 combines with J gene TRBJ2-1; D ambiguous. Trimming took 3 bases from V and 0 from J, leaving 0 bases between them. Germline CDR1 and CDR2: ENHRY and SYGVKD. The CDR3 totals 12 residues.